The present TCR beta chain was sequenced within a study of OX40 agonist ivuxolimab in advanced cancers. Broader study findings: More expanded clones were found, on average, in CD8+ than in CD4+ T cells.

Concerning this clone: The antigen remains unidentified.

Samples of blood were obtained at baseline, on cycle 4 day 1, and on cycle 7 day 1. The CDR3 contains 14 residues. Germline V gene lookup returns CDR1 MDHEN and CDR2 SYDVKM. Trimming shortened V by 4 bases and J by 6 bases, and 15 bases separated the two germline ends. Sequencing was performed with immunoSEQ multiplex PCR; in TCRdb, only in-frame clones are kept and a portion is missing. This table holds about 90,000 clones, around 90% found once. The origin of this receptor is an adult with an advanced solid tumor such as melanoma, head and neck, liver or kidney cancer. The sample here was CD4+ or CD8+ T cells sorted from blood, taken in a trial of the OX40 agonist ivuxolimab. This sequence joins TRBV28 and TRBJ1-1, with a tentative D call TRBD1 (5 bases). The chain's CDR3 is CASSSPGRISEAFF. Here the CDR3 DNA reads TGTGCCAGCAGTTCCCCGGGGCGGATTTCTGAAGCTTTCTTT. Variable domain in full (rest from reference TRBV28 and TRBJ1-1): DVKVTQSSRYLVKRTGEKVFLECVQDMDHENMFWYRQDPGLGLRLIYFSYDVKMKEKGDIPEGYSVSREKKERFSLILESASTNQTSMYLCASSSPGRISEAFFGQGTRLTVV.